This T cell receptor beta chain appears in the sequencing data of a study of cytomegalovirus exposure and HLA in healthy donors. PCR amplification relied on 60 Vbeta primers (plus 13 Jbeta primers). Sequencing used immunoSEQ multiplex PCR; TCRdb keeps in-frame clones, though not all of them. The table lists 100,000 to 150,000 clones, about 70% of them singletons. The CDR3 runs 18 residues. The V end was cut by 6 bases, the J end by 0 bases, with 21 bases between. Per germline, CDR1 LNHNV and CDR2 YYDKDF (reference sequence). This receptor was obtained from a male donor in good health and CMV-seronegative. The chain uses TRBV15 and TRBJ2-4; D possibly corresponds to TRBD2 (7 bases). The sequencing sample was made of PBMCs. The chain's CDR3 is CATRDLGGAGKAKNIQYF. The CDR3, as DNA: TGTGCCACCAGGGATTTAGGGGGAGCGGGAAAAGCCAAAAACATTCAGTACTTC.